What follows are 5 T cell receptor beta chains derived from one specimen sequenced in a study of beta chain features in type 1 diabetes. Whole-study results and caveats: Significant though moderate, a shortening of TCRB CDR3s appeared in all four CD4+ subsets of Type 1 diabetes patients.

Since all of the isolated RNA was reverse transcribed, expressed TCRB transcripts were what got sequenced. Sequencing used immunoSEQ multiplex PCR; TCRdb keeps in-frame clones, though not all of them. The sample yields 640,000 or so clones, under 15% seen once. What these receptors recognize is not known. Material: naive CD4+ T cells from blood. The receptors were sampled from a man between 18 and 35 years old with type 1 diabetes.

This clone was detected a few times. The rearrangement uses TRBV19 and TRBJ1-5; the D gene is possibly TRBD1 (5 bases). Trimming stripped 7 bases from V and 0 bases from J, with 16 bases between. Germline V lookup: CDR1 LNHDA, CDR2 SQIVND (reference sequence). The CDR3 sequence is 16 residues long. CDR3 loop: CASTPPDSPSNQPQHF. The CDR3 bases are TGTGCCAGTACCCCGCCAGACAGCCCTAGCAATCAGCCCCAGCATTTT.

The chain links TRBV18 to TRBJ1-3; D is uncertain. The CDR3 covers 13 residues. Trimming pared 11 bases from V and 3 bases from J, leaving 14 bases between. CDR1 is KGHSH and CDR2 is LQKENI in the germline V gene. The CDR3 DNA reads TGTGCCGTGACGGCAGGCATTGGAAACACCATATATTTT. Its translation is CAVTAGIGNTIYF.

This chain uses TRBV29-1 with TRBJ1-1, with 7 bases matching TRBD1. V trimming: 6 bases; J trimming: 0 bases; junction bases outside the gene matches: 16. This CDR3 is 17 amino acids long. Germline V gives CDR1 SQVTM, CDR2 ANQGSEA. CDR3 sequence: CSVLGTAKNPMNTEAFF. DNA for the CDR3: TGCAGCGTCCTGGGGACAGCCAAGAACCCCATGAACACTGAAGCTTTCTTT.

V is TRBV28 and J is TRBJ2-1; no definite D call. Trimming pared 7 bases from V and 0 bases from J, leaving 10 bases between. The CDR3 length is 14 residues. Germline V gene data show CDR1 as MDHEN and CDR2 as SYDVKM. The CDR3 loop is CASTGTASYNEQFF. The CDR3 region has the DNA TGTGCCAGCACCGGAACAGCCTCCTACAATGAGCAGTTCTTC.

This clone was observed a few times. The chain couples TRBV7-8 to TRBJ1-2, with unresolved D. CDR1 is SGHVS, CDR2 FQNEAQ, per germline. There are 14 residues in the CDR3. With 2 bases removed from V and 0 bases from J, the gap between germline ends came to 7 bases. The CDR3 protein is CASSLLQTNYGYTF. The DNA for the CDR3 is TGTGCCAGCAGCTTATTACAAACTAACTATGGCTACACCTTC.